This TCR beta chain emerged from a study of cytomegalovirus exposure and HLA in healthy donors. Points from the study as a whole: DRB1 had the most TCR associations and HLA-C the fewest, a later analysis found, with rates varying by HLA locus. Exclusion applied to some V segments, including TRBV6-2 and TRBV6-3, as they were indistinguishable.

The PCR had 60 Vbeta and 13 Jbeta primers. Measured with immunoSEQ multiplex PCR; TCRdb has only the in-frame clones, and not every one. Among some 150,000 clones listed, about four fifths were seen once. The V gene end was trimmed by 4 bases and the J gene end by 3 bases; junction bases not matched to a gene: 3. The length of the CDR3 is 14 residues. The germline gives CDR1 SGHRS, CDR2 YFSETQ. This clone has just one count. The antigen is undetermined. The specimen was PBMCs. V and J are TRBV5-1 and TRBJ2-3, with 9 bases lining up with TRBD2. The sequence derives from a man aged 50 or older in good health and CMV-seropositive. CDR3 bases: TGCGCCAGCAGCCCTGGACTAGCGACAGATACGCAGTATTTT. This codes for CASSPGLATDTQYF.